This T cell receptor (beta chain) was documented in a study of shared clonotypes between healthy human individuals. The ends lost 1 base at V and 2 bases at J; junction bases unmatched: 2. The CDR3 consists of 15 residues. Germline CDR1 and CDR2: SGHVS and FQNEAQ. This table comes from immunoSEQ multiplex PCR, and its TCRdb copy is limited to in-frame clones, with some not included. The table records over a million clones, 60% to 80% of them present only once. Sequenced material: memory CD4+ T cells sorted from blood. Subset specified: CD45RA-negative fraction. The chain has TRBV7-8 and TRBJ2-1; TRBD2 matches 7 bases. This TCR was recovered from a young man in good health. CDR3 in DNA: TGTGCCAGCAGCTTAGGAGCGGGACCCTACAATGAGCAGTTCTTC. It codes for CASSLGAGPYNEQFF.